Listed below are T cell receptor beta chains from one sample, sequenced in a study of Graves' ophthalmopathy and Graves' hyperthyroidism. In TCRdb, the multiplex PCR reads were re-called with MiXCR into one record per CDR3 protein. The table includes about 1.1 million distinct CDR3 sequences, about 40% detected once. Source material: peripheral blood or thyroid tissue (not recorded which). These receptors all stem from an adult man with Graves' hyperthyroidism. Both conserved end residues are part of each CDR3. The D gene is left open where the match is weak. Rows may omit the clone size; those that give it use once, few, many or a size class.

v_gene: TRBV7-8
abundance: many
j_gene: TRBJ1-2
len: 16
d_gene: NA
CDR3aa: CASSLVSGEANYGYTF
CDR3nt: TGTGCCAGCAGCTTAGTGTCAGGAGAAGCTAACTATGGCTACACCTTC

v_gene: TRBV7-9
abundance: NA
j_gene: TRBJ1-4
len: 16
d_gene: NA
CDR3aa: CASSPDGGHRNEKLFF
CDR3nt: TGTGCCAGCAGTCCCGACGGGGGGCATAGGAATGAAAAACTGTTTTTT

v_gene: TRBV25-1
abundance: NA
j_gene: TRBJ1-1
len: 15
d_gene: NA
CDR3aa: CASSVVRTMGTEAFF
CDR3nt: TGTGCCAGCAGCGTTGTCCGGACCATGGGCACTGAAGCTTTCTTT

v_gene: TRBV27
abundance: NA
j_gene: TRBJ1-3
len: 15
d_gene: TRBD1
CDR3aa: CASSLKGAAGNTIYF
CDR3nt: TGTGCCAGCAGTTTAAAGGGGGCGGCTGGAAACACCATATATTTT

v_gene: TRBV15
abundance: many
j_gene: TRBJ2-7
len: 13
d_gene: NA
CDR3aa: CATSHRVDYEQYF
CDR3nt: TGTGCCACCAGCCACAGGGTCGACTACGAGCAGTACTTC

v_gene: TRBV20-1
abundance: few
j_gene: TRBJ2-5
len: 16
d_gene: NA
CDR3aa: CSARGGWTGSQETQYF
CDR3nt: TGCAGTGCTAGAGGCGGCTGGACGGGGTCACAAGAGACCCAGTACTTC

v_gene: TRBV19
abundance: many
j_gene: TRBJ1-6
len: 14
d_gene: TRBD1
CDR3aa: CASSPRDRNSPLHF
CDR3nt: TGTGCCAGTAGTCCTCGGGACAGAAATTCACCCCTCCACTTT

v_gene: TRBV7-3
abundance: few
j_gene: TRBJ1-4
len: 16
d_gene: TRBD1
CDR3aa: CASLPPPGQPNEKLFF
CDR3nt: TGTGCCAGCCTACCTCCTCCGGGACAGCCTAATGAAAAACTGTTTTTT

v_gene: TRBV7-3
abundance: few
j_gene: TRBJ1-6
len: 15
d_gene: TRBD1
CDR3aa: CASSVSQGTGSPLHF
CDR3nt: TGTGCCAGCAGCGTATCACAGGGGACAGGTTCACCCCTCCACTTT

v_gene: TRBV19
abundance: many
j_gene: TRBJ2-5
len: 14
d_gene: NA
CDR3aa: CASSIRGPKETQYF
CDR3nt: TGTGCCAGTAGTATCCGGGGCCCCAAAGAGACCCAGTACTTC

v_gene: TRBV5-1
abundance: NA
j_gene: TRBJ2-3
len: 17
d_gene: TRBD2
CDR3aa: CASSLAGGILSTDTQYF
CDR3nt: TGCGCCAGCAGCTTAGCGGGGGGGATACTGAGCACAGATACGCAGTATTTT

v_gene: TRBV19
abundance: many
j_gene: TRBJ1-1
len: 15
d_gene: NA
CDR3aa: CASTHRVLVNTEAFF
CDR3nt: TGTGCCAGCACCCACAGGGTGTTGGTGAACACTGAAGCTTTCTTT

v_gene: TRBV19
abundance: many
j_gene: TRBJ2-2
len: 15
d_gene: TRBD1
CDR3aa: CASISGTVNTGELFF
CDR3nt: TGTGCCAGTATCTCGGGGACAGTGAACACCGGGGAGCTGTTTTTT

v_gene: TRBV20-1
abundance: many
j_gene: TRBJ1-1
len: 13
d_gene: TRBD1
CDR3aa: CSARRQGISEAFF
CDR3nt: TGCAGTGCTAGACGACAGGGCATATCTGAAGCTTTCTTT

v_gene: TRBV7-2
abundance: NA
j_gene: TRBJ1-6
len: 14
d_gene: NA
CDR3aa: CASTFRPGESPLHF
CDR3nt: TGTGCCAGCACTTTCCGCCCGGGGGAATCACCCCTCCACTTT

v_gene: TRBV10-1
abundance: NA
j_gene: TRBJ2-3
len: 16
d_gene: NA
CDR3aa: CASSEDFGRNADTQYF
CDR3nt: TGCGCCAGCAGTGAGGATTTTGGCAGAAACGCAGATACGCAGTATTTT

v_gene: TRBV6-1
abundance: NA
j_gene: TRBJ1-3
len: 15
d_gene: NA
CDR3aa: CASSVGDGSGNTIYF
CDR3nt: TGTGCCAGCAGTGTTGGGGACGGCTCTGGAAACACCATATATTTT

v_gene: TRBV4-3
abundance: many
j_gene: TRBJ2-7
len: 15
d_gene: TRBD2
CDR3aa: CASSQDSGASYEQYF
CDR3nt: TGCGCCAGCAGCCAAGATAGCGGGGCCTCCTACGAGCAGTACTTC

v_gene: TRBV6-5
abundance: NA
j_gene: TRBJ2-7
len: 16
d_gene: TRBD2
CDR3aa: CASSYSGLARDYEQYF
CDR3nt: TGTGCCAGCAGTTACTCTGGACTAGCGAGGGACTACGAGCAGTACTTC

v_gene: TRBV6-5
abundance: many
j_gene: TRBJ1-1
len: 14
d_gene: NA
CDR3aa: CASSYEGLNTEAFF
CDR3nt: TGTGCCAGCAGTTATGAGGGGTTGAACACTGAAGCTTTCTTT

v_gene: TRBV6-5
abundance: few
j_gene: TRBJ1-1
len: 13
d_gene: NA
CDR3aa: CASSRWRDTEAFF
CDR3nt: TGTGCCAGCAGTCGATGGAGGGACACTGAAGCTTTCTTT

v_gene: TRBV12-3/TRBV12-4
abundance: many
j_gene: TRBJ2-7
len: 14
d_gene: NA
CDR3aa: CASSPTTKVYEQYF
CDR3nt: TGTGCCAGCAGCCCGACCACCAAGGTCTACGAGCAGTACTTC

v_gene: TRBV10-3
abundance: NA
j_gene: TRBJ2-5
len: 15
d_gene: NA
CDR3aa: CASSLRRGREETQYF
CDR3nt: TGTGCCAGCAGCCTGCGGCGGGGGCGAGAGGAGACCCAGTACTTC

v_gene: TRBV7-8
abundance: few
j_gene: TRBJ2-7
len: 16
d_gene: TRBD1
CDR3aa: CASSLGGTAVRHEQYF
CDR3nt: TGTGCCAGCAGCTTAGGTGGGACAGCCGTTCGGCACGAGCAGTACTTC

v_gene: TRBV10-3
abundance: many
j_gene: TRBJ1-1
len: 12
d_gene: NA
CDR3aa: CAISDPGVGAFF
CDR3nt: TGTGCCATCAGTGACCCCGGTGTGGGGGCTTTCTTT

v_gene: TRBV29-1
abundance: NA
j_gene: TRBJ2-7
len: 12
d_gene: TRBD1
CDR3aa: CSAAGQGAEQYF
CDR3nt: TGCAGCGCGGCGGGACAGGGGGCCGAGCAGTACTTC

v_gene: TRBV6-5
abundance: NA
j_gene: TRBJ1-5
len: 16
d_gene: NA
CDR3aa: CASSSRWDTGNQPQHF
CDR3nt: TGTGCCAGCAGTTCGCGTTGGGACACGGGCAATCAGCCCCAGCATTTT

v_gene: TRBV20-1
abundance: many
j_gene: TRBJ1-1
len: 12
d_gene: NA
CDR3aa: CSARGRVTEAFF
CDR3nt: TGCAGTGCTAGAGGTAGGGTCACTGAAGCTTTCTTT

v_gene: TRBV6-1
abundance: NA
j_gene: TRBJ2-7
len: 16
d_gene: TRBD1
CDR3aa: CASSYSRNRGHYEQYF
CDR3nt: TGTGCCAGCAGTTACTCAAGAAACAGGGGGCACTACGAGCAGTACTTC

v_gene: TRBV7-9
abundance: NA
j_gene: TRBJ2-5
len: 14
d_gene: TRBD1
CDR3aa: CASSNRGSQETQYF
CDR3nt: TGTGCCAGCAGCAACAGGGGGTCACAAGAGACCCAGTACTTC

v_gene: TRBV2
abundance: NA
j_gene: TRBJ1-5
len: 14
d_gene: TRBD1
CDR3aa: CASTRTGVNQPQHF
CDR3nt: TGTGCCAGCACCAGGACAGGGGTAAATCAGCCCCAGCATTTT

v_gene: TRBV10-2
abundance: NA
j_gene: TRBJ1-2
len: 17
d_gene: NA
CDR3aa: CASSYSNLLIANYGYTF
CDR3nt: TGTGCCAGCAGTTACTCGAATCTTCTCATTGCTAACTATGGCTACACCTTC

v_gene: TRBV7-9
abundance: NA
j_gene: TRBJ2-7
len: 14
d_gene: NA
CDR3aa: CASSPGWQYYEQYF
CDR3nt: TGTGCCAGCAGCCCCGGTTGGCAATACTACGAGCAGTACTTC

v_gene: TRBV3-1
abundance: NA
j_gene: TRBJ2-2
len: 14
d_gene: TRBD1
CDR3aa: CASSPDRVPGELFF
CDR3nt: TGTGCCAGCAGCCCCGACAGGGTCCCCGGGGAGCTGTTTTTT

v_gene: TRBV15
abundance: many
j_gene: TRBJ2-5
len: 13
d_gene: NA
CDR3aa: CATRAGTQETQYF
CDR3nt: TGTGCCACCAGGGCAGGGACCCAAGAGACCCAGTACTTC

v_gene: TRBV7-8
abundance: few
j_gene: TRBJ2-7
len: 17
d_gene: NA
CDR3aa: CASSAGTLRIFSYEQYF
CDR3nt: TGTGCCAGCAGCGCGGGGACACTCCGTATATTCTCCTACGAGCAGTACTTC

v_gene: TRBV2
abundance: many
j_gene: TRBJ2-7
len: 14
d_gene: NA
CDR3aa: CASRWTLLRGEQYF
CDR3nt: TGTGCCAGCAGATGGACTCTGCTGAGGGGCGAGCAGTACTTC

v_gene: TRBV29-1
abundance: once
j_gene: TRBJ2-7
len: 15
d_gene: NA
CDR3aa: CSVHTGAAGDYEQYF
CDR3nt: TGCAGCGTCCATACGGGGGCGGCGGGAGACTACGAGCAGTACTTC

v_gene: TRBV6-1
abundance: NA
j_gene: TRBJ2-7
len: 12
d_gene: NA
CDR3aa: CARGGLTYEQYF
CDR3nt: TGTGCCAGGGGGGGACTTACATACGAGCAGTACTTC

v_gene: TRBV7-6
abundance: many
j_gene: TRBJ1-1
len: 16
d_gene: NA
CDR3aa: CASSLTRGRTNTEAFF
CDR3nt: TGTGCCAGCAGCTTAACCCGGGGACGGACGAACACTGAAGCTTTCTTT

v_gene: TRBV4-1
abundance: many
j_gene: TRBJ1-1
len: 12
d_gene: NA
CDR3aa: CASSPGAFGAFF
CDR3nt: TGCGCCAGCAGCCCCGGGGCGTTTGGAGCTTTCTTT

v_gene: TRBV5-1
abundance: few
j_gene: TRBJ2-2
len: 18
d_gene: NA
CDR3aa: CASSLVSPSATYTGELFF
CDR3nt: TGCGCCAGCAGCTTGGTGAGCCCCAGCGCGACGTACACCGGGGAGCTGTTTTTT

v_gene: TRBV13
abundance: many
j_gene: TRBJ2-7
len: 15
d_gene: TRBD1
CDR3aa: CASSPRGQSSYEQYF
CDR3nt: TGTGCCAGCAGCCCTCGGGGACAGTCCTCCTACGAGCAGTACTTC

v_gene: TRBV4-1
abundance: many
j_gene: TRBJ2-7
len: 16
d_gene: TRBD1
CDR3aa: CASSQGGQGSSYEQYF
CDR3nt: TGCGCCAGCAGCCAAGGGGGACAGGGGTCCTCCTACGAGCAGTACTTC

v_gene: TRBV29-1
abundance: many
j_gene: TRBJ2-2
len: 14
d_gene: NA
CDR3aa: CSVAAVVGTGELFF
CDR3nt: TGCAGCGTTGCCGCGGTGGTTGGAACCGGGGAGCTGTTTTTT

v_gene: TRBV20-1
abundance: many
j_gene: TRBJ2-7
len: 14
d_gene: TRBD1
CDR3aa: CSARGDRGRREQYF
CDR3nt: TGCAGTGCTAGAGGAGACAGGGGGCGCCGCGAGCAGTACTTC

v_gene: TRBV10-3
abundance: NA
j_gene: TRBJ1-1
len: 16
d_gene: TRBD1
CDR3aa: CASRILQGTLNTEAFF
CDR3nt: TGTGCCAGCAGGATCCTACAGGGGACATTGAACACTGAAGCTTTCTTT

v_gene: TRBV29-1
abundance: few
j_gene: TRBJ1-2
len: 13
d_gene: NA
CDR3aa: CSVAPGKGYGYTF
CDR3nt: TGCAGCGTAGCGCCCGGGAAGGGATATGGCTACACCTTC

v_gene: TRBV4-2
abundance: NA
j_gene: TRBJ2-7
len: 15
d_gene: NA
CDR3aa: CASSQAGPVENEQYF
CDR3nt: TGTGCCAGCAGCCAAGCTGGGCCAGTCGAAAACGAGCAGTACTTC

v_gene: TRBV10-3
abundance: few
j_gene: TRBJ2-2
len: 10
d_gene: NA
CDR3aa: CAISNRELFF
CDR3nt: TGTGCCATCAGCAACAGGGAGCTGTTTTTT

v_gene: TRBV25-1
abundance: many
j_gene: TRBJ2-7
len: 13
d_gene: NA
CDR3aa: CASSNPGYYEQYF
CDR3nt: TGTGCCAGCAGCAACCCGGGCTACTACGAGCAGTACTTC

v_gene: TRBV19
abundance: many
j_gene: TRBJ1-2
len: 14
d_gene: NA
CDR3aa: CASTTLRDRPGYTF
CDR3nt: TGTGCCAGTACCACACTCCGGGACCGCCCTGGCTACACCTTC

v_gene: TRBV29-1
abundance: once
j_gene: TRBJ2-7
len: 12
d_gene: NA
CDR3aa: CSVEDRPGEQYF
CDR3nt: TGCAGCGTTGAAGATCGTCCGGGGGAGCAGTACTTC